A selection of T cell receptor beta chains follows, all from one sample in a study of response to subunit inactivated influenza vaccine. TCRdb passed the RT-PCR reads through MiXCR, listing each CDR3 protein once. Among 700,000 to 900,000 distinct CDR3 sequences listed, approximately 22% were seen once. Specimen: PBMCs from blood, collected more than 4 days after vaccination. Receptor source: a man aged 50 to 60 who received an inactivated influenza vaccine. Both conserved end residues are part of each CDR3. A D gene is named only where the DNA matches it firmly. Rows give clone size only sometimes, using once, few, many, or a class for an expanded clone.

CDR3nt,CDR3aa,j_gene,d_gene,v_gene,abundance
TGTGCCAGCAGTGAATTCCCTGGGACAGATACGCAGTATTTT,CASSEFPGTDTQYF,TRBJ2-3,-,TRBV2,many
TGTGCCACCAGCCTCGGGGGTCGCAATCAGCCCCAGCATTTT,CATSLGGRNQPQHF,TRBJ1-5,-,TRBV15,-
TGCAGCGTTGCTAGCGGGAGCGGCACAGATACGCAGTATTTT,CSVASGSGTDTQYF,TRBJ2-3,TRBD2,TRBV29-1,few
TGTGCCAGCAGCTTAGTGGGGTTCGGCGAGCAGTACTTC,CASSLVGFGEQYF,TRBJ2-7,-,TRBV7-8,-
TGTGCCAGCAGAATAACAGGGGGCCCTGAGCAGTTCTTC,CASRITGGPEQFF,TRBJ2-1,TRBD1,TRBV6-1,-
TGTGCCAGCAGCTTGTTTGAAGGGGCCGGTTCACCCCTCCACTTT,CASSLFEGAGSPLHF,TRBJ1-6,-,TRBV5-5,once
TGTGCCAGTAGTATCGGCAGACAAAGCTCCTACAATGAGCAGTTCTTC,CASSIGRQSSYNEQFF,TRBJ2-1,-,TRBV19,-
TGCGCCAGCAGCCAAGGGTTGGGACAGATTCAAGAGACCCAGTACTTC,CASSQGLGQIQETQYF,TRBJ2-5,TRBD1,TRBV4-1,-
TGTGCCAGCAGCTACAGGGCTGGCTACACCTTC,CASSYRAGYTF,TRBJ1-2,-,TRBV28,few
TGTGCCAGCAGTCCCGGGACACTAGATCCCGAGCAGTACTTC,CASSPGTLDPEQYF,TRBJ2-7,-,TRBV7-9,-
TGTGCCGCTAGCGCCTCCTACGAGCAGTACTTC,CAASASYEQYF,TRBJ2-7,-,TRBV30,-
TGCGCCAGCAGCTTGGATAATGCCCACGAGCAGTACTTC,CASSLDNAHEQYF,TRBJ2-7,-,TRBV5-1,-
TGCAGTGCTAGAATGAGCGGGCGGCCCAGAGGGGAGCTGTTTTTT,CSARMSGRPRGELFF,TRBJ2-2,-,TRBV20-1,few
TGCAGTGCTCGGCGGAGTCAAGAGACCCAGTACTTC,CSARRSQETQYF,TRBJ2-5,-,TRBV20-1,-
TGTGCCACCAGTGATATGGATGACTACGAGCAGTACTTC,CATSDMDDYEQYF,TRBJ2-7,-,TRBV24-1,-
TGTGCCATTCGGAACAACAGGGACCAAGAGACCCAGTACTTC,CAIRNNRDQETQYF,TRBJ2-5,-,TRBV10-3,-
TGTGCCAGCAGTGAAGGGTTGCGGATGGCGGTCGAGACCCAGTACTTC,CASSEGLRMAVETQYF,TRBJ2-5,-,TRBV2,-
TGTGCCAGCAGCTTAGGGGCACCGAACACTGAAGCTTTCTTT,CASSLGAPNTEAFF,TRBJ1-1,-,TRBV11-1,-
TGTGCCAGCAGCCGAGATGGTCAGGGAGTCTATGGCTACACCTTC,CASSRDGQGVYGYTF,TRBJ1-2,-,TRBV4-2,-
TGCAGCGTGGGACTAGCGGGAGGGCCAGATACGCAGTATTTT,CSVGLAGGPDTQYF,TRBJ2-3,TRBD2,TRBV29-1,many